This section outlines one TCR beta chain sequence together with its context. This sample stems from a study of cytomegalovirus exposure and HLA in healthy donors. PCR was performed using 60 Vbeta and 13 Jbeta primers. TCRdb keeps only in-frame clones here, not all; method: immunoSEQ multiplex PCR. The sample carries roughly 300,000 clones, 86% recorded once. In germline, CDR1 is SGHVS, CDR2 FQNEAQ. The CDR3 spans 18 residues. V gave up 3 bases and J gave up 0 bases, with 15 bases separating them. This clonotype originated in a man in his forties in good health and CMV-seropositive. The specimen sequenced was PBMCs. The chain combines TRBV7-8 with TRBJ2-6; tentatively, D is TRBD1 (6 bases). CDR3: CASSLDSLLLSGANVLTF. The CDR3, as DNA: TGTGCCAGCAGCTTGGACAGCCTTCTCCTCTCTGGGGCCAACGTCCTGACTTTC.